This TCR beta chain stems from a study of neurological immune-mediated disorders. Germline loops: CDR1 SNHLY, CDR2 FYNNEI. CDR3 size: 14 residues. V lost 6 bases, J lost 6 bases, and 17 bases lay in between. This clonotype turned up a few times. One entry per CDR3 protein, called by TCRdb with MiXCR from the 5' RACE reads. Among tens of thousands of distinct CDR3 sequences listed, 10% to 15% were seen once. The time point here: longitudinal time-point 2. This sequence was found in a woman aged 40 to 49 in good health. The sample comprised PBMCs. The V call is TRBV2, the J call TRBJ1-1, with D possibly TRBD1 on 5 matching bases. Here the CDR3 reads CASRPGRRGSEAFF. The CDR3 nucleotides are TGTGCCAGCAGGCCGGGACGCCGGGGGTCTGAAGCTTTCTTT. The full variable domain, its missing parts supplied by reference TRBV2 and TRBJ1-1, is EPEVTQTPSHQVTQMGQEVILRCVPISNHLYFYWYRQILGQKVEFLVSFYNNEISEKSEIFDDQFSVERPDGSNFTLKIRSTKLEDSAMYFCASRPGRRGSEAFFGQGTRLTVV.